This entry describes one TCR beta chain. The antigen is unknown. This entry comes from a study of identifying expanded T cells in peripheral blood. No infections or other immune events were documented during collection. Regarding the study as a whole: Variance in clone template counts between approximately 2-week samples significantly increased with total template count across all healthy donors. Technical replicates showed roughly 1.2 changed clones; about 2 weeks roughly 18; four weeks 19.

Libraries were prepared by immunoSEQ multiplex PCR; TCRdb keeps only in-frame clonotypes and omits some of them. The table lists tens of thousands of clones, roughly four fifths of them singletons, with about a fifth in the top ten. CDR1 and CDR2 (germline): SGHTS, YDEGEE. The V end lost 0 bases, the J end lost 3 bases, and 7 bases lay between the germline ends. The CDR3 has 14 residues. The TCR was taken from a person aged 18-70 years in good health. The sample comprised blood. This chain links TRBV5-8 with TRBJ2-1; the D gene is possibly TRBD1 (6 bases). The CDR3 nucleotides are TGTGCCAGCAGCTTGGGACAGGACTACAATGAGCAGTTCTTC. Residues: CASSLGQDYNEQFF.